The entry below gives a single T cell receptor beta chain sequence along with its context. Repertoires were generated with immunoSEQ multiplex PCR, while TCRdb's copy carries only in-frame clones and drops some. The sample holds more than 90,000 clones, roughly 85% seen once. These data originate in a study of blood T cell repertoires in COVID-19. Across the whole study: There were acute and convalescent COVID-19 samples, and they came from the United States, Italy and Spain.

This CDR3 region has 16 residues. The germline V and J ends were trimmed by 0 bases and 2 bases, with 12 bases remaining between them. In germline, CDR1 is SGHDT, CDR2 YYEEEE. The sequencing input was peripheral blood. This chain joins TRBV5-6 and TRBJ1-3; D unclear. This TCR was sampled from an older man with acute or convalescent COVID-19. CDR3 region: CASSLAGRVTGNTIYF. The CDR3, as DNA: TGTGCCAGCAGCTTGGCCGGTCGGGTAACTGGAAACACCATATATTTT.